This T cell receptor beta chain comes out of a study of shared clonotypes between healthy human individuals. Study as a whole: A donor's plate count was three for CD4 naive and three for CD4 memory; CD8 naive had two and CD8 memory one. Study-wide results and caveats: Sequencing depth was a factor that was expected to affect clonotype sharing among donors.

With regard to this clone: Its antigen is currently unknown.

Assay used: immunoSEQ multiplex PCR; TCRdb lists only in-frame clones, some missing. The sample lists more than 2 million clones, approximately 96% occurring once. CDR3 length equals 14 residues. Trimming pared 7 bases from V and 0 bases from J, leaving 13 bases between. Germline-derived CDR1 and CDR2 are MNHEY and SMNVEV (reference sequence). Sequenced sample: naive CD4+ T cells sorted from blood. Noted subset: CD45RA+ positively selected. The V gene is TRBV27, the J gene TRBJ2-7; the D gene is possibly TRBD1 (5 bases). The source is a man between 18 and 35 years old in good health. Here the CDR3 DNA reads TGTGCCAGCAAATTAGGCAGGGCCTCCTACGAGCAGTACTTC. Protein sequence: CASKLGRASYEQYF.